Below are 7 T cell receptor beta chains sequenced from a single sample in a study of blood T cell repertoires in COVID-19. The protocol was immunoSEQ multiplex PCR, while the TCRdb copy is restricted to in-frame clones and leaves out a portion. The data hold 200,000 to 300,000 clones, with 88% observed a single time. Sequencing was done on a sample of peripheral blood. The receptors stem from a man aged 60 to 69 who had recovered from COVID-19.

J is TRBJ2-1 and V is TRBV5-5; 13 nucleotides agree with TRBD2. The CDR3 totals 16 residues. The V segment lost 4 bases and the J segment 7 bases; nucleotides outside the gene matches: 8. Germline V gene data show CDR1 as SGHKS and CDR2 as YYEKEE (reference sequence). The CDR3 loop is CASSPPGLAGFNEQFF. In DNA, the CDR3 is TGTGCCAGCAGCCCCCCGGGACTAGCGGGGTTTAATGAGCAGTTCTTC.

The chain carries TRBV6-1 and TRBJ1-6; 9 positions agree with TRBD1. The CDR3 length is 16 residues. Trimming removed 4 bases from V and 8 bases from J; junction bases left unmatched: 9. Germline V gene sequence: CDR1 MNHNS, CDR2 SASEGT. The DNA of the CDR3 is TGTGCCAGCAGTGTTCGGACAGGGGCTCAACATTCACCCCTCCACTTT. Residues: CASSVRTGAQHSPLHF.

The V call is TRBV7-9, the J call TRBJ2-7; 7 bases line up with TRBD1. V lost 5 bases and J lost 2; bases outside the gene matches: 6. This CDR3 region has 14 residues. In germline, CDR1 is SEHNR, CDR2 FQNEAQ (reference sequence). This CDR3 is CASSPDRDPYEQYF. The CDR3 nucleotides are TGTGCCAGCAGCCCCGACAGGGATCCCTACGAGCAGTACTTC.

V usage is TRBV7-9 and J usage is TRBJ1-1, with 9 nucleotides matching TRBD1. Trimming removed 5 bases from V and 4 bases from J; junction bases left unmatched: 5. Germline CDR1 and CDR2: SEHNR and FQNEAQ (reference sequence). The CDR3 spans 14 residues. The CDR3 sequence: CASSRGTGFTEAFF. CDR3 coding DNA: TGTGCCAGCAGCCGCGGGACAGGGTTCACTGAAGCTTTCTTT.

The chain uses TRBV5-5 and TRBJ1-1; the match to TRBD1 covers 7 bases. The V gene end was trimmed by 3 bases and the J gene end by 3 bases; junction bases not matched to a gene: 14. CDR3 size: 17 residues. CDR1 and CDR2 from the germline V gene are SGHKS and YYEKEE (reference sequence). CDR3: CASSSRVGGSPYTEAFF. The CDR3 nucleotides are TGTGCCAGCAGCTCGCGGGTAGGGGGCAGTCCCTACACTGAAGCTTTCTTT.

The rearrangement uses TRBV3-1 (or the pseudogene TRBV3-2) and TRBJ2-2; 9 bases align to TRBD1. This CDR3 spans 18 amino acids. With 2 bases clipped from V and 5 bases from J, the junction kept 12 bases outside the gene matches. Germline CDR1 reads LGHDT; CDR2 reads YNNKEL (reference sequence). This chain's CDR3 is CASSQWGQGIRETGELFF. The CDR3 DNA follows: TGTGCCAGCAGCCAATGGGGACAGGGAATTAGAGAAACCGGGGAGCTGTTTTTT.

The rearrangement joins TRBV19 to TRBJ2-7, with 8 positions matching TRBD1. The CDR3 covers 14 residues. After removal of 3 bases from V and 2 bases from J, the junction contained 3 bases not matched to a gene. The germline CDR1 and CDR2 sequences are LNHDA and SQIVND (reference sequence). The CDR3 bases are TGTGCCAGTAGTATTTGGGGACAGGCCTACGAGCAGTACTTC. Its protein is CASSIWGQAYEQYF.